This T cell receptor (beta chain) was captured in a study of Tregs in tolerant kidney transplant recipients (dated by TCRdb to between 2019 and 2020). For the wider study: Additional Treg samples were obtained by sorting recipient CD4+CD25+CD127- cells from an approximately 3-day mixed lymphocyte reaction with belatacept, in some cases after a subsequent approximately 5-day donor restimulation. TCRbeta repertoire sequencing was used in a few healthy controls to compare several ways of expanding Tregs specific for an allogeneic donor. During sorting of primary belatacept mixed lymphocyte reaction cultures, recipient cells were distinguished from donor cells with antibodies. The study applied TCRbeta sequencing to find donor-specific regulatory T cells before combined kidney and bone marrow transplantation and then followed those same cells after transplant. Paper-wide results and their limitations: The study was constrained by small patient numbers, and validation of the findings is required in larger populations and under other immunosuppression protocols. Biological reproducibility was not directly assessed, although technical replication error appeared to be minimal. Expanding Tregs with activated donor B cells appeared to identify the most biologically relevant and donor-specific TCRbeta repertoire.

With respect to this clone: Which antigen it targets is not known. One base away there is no much larger clone; base qualities are not given.

Healthy control blood came either as purchased buffy coats or from healthy volunteers. Healthy control blood was separated into PBMCs by Ficoll density gradient and cryopreserved, and patient PBMCs were collected both before and after transplant. For TCRbeta CDR3 sequencing, genomic DNA from the sorted cells was extracted using the QIAGEN DNeasy Blood and Tissue Kit. High-throughput TCRbeta CDR3 sequencing, including PCR amplification with bias correction and internal controls, was performed commercially through immunoSEQ. As for the original processing: Unique productive TCRbeta sequences were defined by CDR3 nucleotide sequence where primers matched, otherwise by CDR3 amino acid sequence with Vbeta and Jbeta genes. Sequences were defined as donor-reactive when expanded at least 5-fold in CFSE-low cells versus unstimulated cells and present at a frequency of at least 0.01% in CFSE-low cells. Jensen-Shannon divergence, calculated on the top 100 TCRbeta sequences ranked by frequency, was used to quantify repertoire divergence. For samples with multiple sequencing runs, sorting error was corrected separately for each run before the runs were pooled. TCRdb obtained this table from immuneACCESS and retained in-frame rearrangements with V and J assigned. These tables miss some clones; where compared with another copy, unresolved V genes account for less than half of the shortfall, and the remainder is unexplained. V, J and clone size are taken as reported in that table, and D and trimming were inferred from the DNA itself. The sample records approximately 30,000 clones, over 75% of which are singletons. The ten top clones hold around 2% of the sample.

The cysteine opens and the phenylalanine closes a CDR3 of 13 amino acids. The read is trimmed to its CDR3 DNA, 39 bases read in frame from base 1. V and J are truncated by 4 bases and 3 bases respectively, leaving an intervening sequence of 10 bases. The germline V gene sets CDR1 to MNHEY and CDR2 to SVGAGI. The chain was built from TRBV6-5 and TRBJ2-7; the D region possibly corresponds to TRBD2 (5 bases align). Material: Tregs from blood cultured with allogeneic cells. This receptor was taken from a human donor in good health. This receptor carries the CDR3 CASSSPSGYEQYF. The sequenced DNA is TGTGCCAGCAGTTCACCCAGCGGCTACGAGCAGTACTTC.